These 22 T cell receptor beta chains originate from one sample sequenced in a study of tumor and adjacent non-tumor tissue in lung cancer. TCRbeta libraries were built with three rounds of nested PCR, modified from ARM-PCR. A single record per CDR3 protein comes from TCRdb applying MiXCR to the multiplex PCR reads. The sample lists about 76,000 distinct CDR3 sequences; approximately 80% were seen once. No cell sorting was done before RNA was extracted from the tissue. More than 3 cm separated this lung sample from the edge of the tumor. The sample taken for sequencing was distant non-tumor lung tissue. The receptors derive from a man in his 60s with non-small cell lung cancer.

For this clonotype: The junction shows a germline mismatch at one end, possibly a read error. The rearrangement uses TRBV5-6 and TRBJ2-3; the D call may be TRBD1 or TRBD2 (5 bases each). This CDR3 has 14 residues. CDR1 is SGHDT and CDR2 is YYEEEE in the germline V gene. Here the CDR3 reads CAGSLVRGADTQYF. CDR3 DNA sequence: TGTGCCGGCAGCTTGGTTCGAGGGGCAGATACGCAGTATTTT.

The chain recombines TRBV20-1 with TRBJ2-3; D not resolved. Trimming left V 5 bases short and J 1 base short, with 19 bases between. CDR1 and CDR2 from the germline V gene are DFQATT and SNEGSKA (reference sequence). This CDR3 spans 16 amino acids. In nucleotides, the CDR3 is TGCAGTGCTGCCAGACCTAACGGGCTTCGCACAGATACGCAGTATTTT. This gives the protein CSAARPNGLRTDTQYF.

Notes on this clonotype: A read error is possible here, since a much larger clone lies one base away. The V gene is TRBV2, the J gene TRBJ1-1; D is ambiguous. The CDR3 length is 11 residues. The germline CDR1 and CDR2 sequences are SNHLY and FYNNEI. The CDR3 region has the DNA TGTGCCAGCAGTGAAGCGGGGAAAGGGATCTTT. Translation: CASSEAGKGIF.

The gene calls are TRBV7-9 and TRBJ2-3; D not resolved. The V end lost 0 bases, the J end lost 2 bases, and 9 bases lay between the germline ends. The CDR3 consists of 15 residues. The germline V gene has CDR1 SEHNR and CDR2 FQNEAQ (reference sequence). The CDR3 DNA reads as TGTGCCAGCAGCTTAGCGGATTTGATCACAGATACGCAGTATTTT. This codes for CASSLADLITDTQYF.

On this clonotype itself: One end of the junction does not line up with germline, which may come from a read error. V usage is TRBV20-1 and J usage is TRBJ2-1; 7 bases align to TRBD1. The CDR3 length is 12 residues. Germline values: CDR1 DFQATT, CDR2 SNEGSKA (reference sequence). The CDR3 nucleotides read TGCAGTACTAGGGACAGTGTCGTTGAGCAGTTCTTC. It is translated as CSTRDSVVEQFF.

As concerns this clonotype: One end of the junction varies from germline; a read error may be responsible. The chain couples TRBV6-2 or TRBV6-3 to TRBJ2-1; TRBD1 is a possible D gene (6 bases). CDR3 length: 14 residues. The germline V gene encodes CDR1 MNHEY and CDR2 SVGEGT. In DNA, the CDR3 is TGTGCTAGCACCGGCCGGACAGCTCGCAATGAGCGGTTCTTC. This sequence encodes CASTGRTARNERFF.

Points on this clonotype: Its ends do not fully match the called genes, so a read error is possible. This chain uses TRBV20-1 with TRBJ2-1; D perhaps matches TRBD1 (5 bases). Germline CDR1 DFQATT, CDR2 SNEGSKA (reference sequence). The CDR3 has 12 residues. DNA of the CDR3: TGCATTGCTAGTCGCCCAGGGAATGTGCAGTTCTTC. This sequence encodes CIASRPGNVQFF.

By share of the sample, this clonotype is medium-sized (0.01 to 0.1%). The V gene is TRBV11-3, the J gene TRBJ1-2, with a tentative D call TRBD1 (5 bases). Germline assignment: CDR1 SGHNT and CDR2 YENEEA. This CDR3 comprises 16 residues. Between the trimmed V and J ends, which lost 5 bases and 0 bases, there was a span of 16 bases. The DNA of the CDR3 is TGTGCCAGCAGCAGCCCGACCTCGGGGGCTAACTATGGCTACACCTTC. Translation gives CASSSPTSGANYGYTF.

As concerns this clonotype: The junction departs from the called germline gene at one end, perhaps through a read error. The chain links TRBV24-1 to TRBJ2-5, with D tentatively TRBD1 (6 bases). Germline values: CDR1 KGHDR, CDR2 SFDVKD. The CDR3 spans 19 residues. CDR3 sequence reads: CATSVNRDLNDLYQESQYF. The DNA for the CDR3 is TGTGCCACCAGTGTAAACAGGGACCTTAACGACTTGTACCAAGAGTCCCAGTACTTC.

V usage is TRBV12-5 and J usage is TRBJ2-7, with 12 bases that match TRBD2. Germline V gives CDR1 LGHNT, CDR2 FRNRAP. The CDR3 length is 16 residues. With V trimmed by 5 bases and J by 1 base, 6 bases remained unmatched. For the CDR3, the DNA is TGTGCTAGTGGTCTGGCCCTAGCGGGAGGGTCCTACGAGCAGTACTTC. Translated: CASGLALAGGSYEQYF.

This clonotype was counted only a few times. This clone may be a read error of a much larger clone one base away. This CDR3 fails to terminate in the conserved phenylalanine or tryptophan, so it likely reflects a read error. The chain is built from TRBV6-1 and TRBJ2-7; 10 nucleotides line up with TRBD1. After removal of 4 bases from V and 0 bases from J, the junction contained 6 bases not matched to a gene. CDR1 MNHNS and CDR2 SASEGT come from the germline V gene. CDR3 size: 16 residues. The CDR3: CASSVIGTGVSYEQYL. The CDR3 DNA follows: TGTGCCAGCAGTGTCATCGGGACAGGGGTCTCCTACGAGCAGTACCTC.

Details on this clonotype: Germline is not matched at one junction end, which may reflect a read error. The gene calls are TRBV12-3 or TRBV12-4 and TRBJ2-5; D might be TRBD1 or TRBD2, each matching 5 bases. This CDR3 comprises 14 residues. CDR3 loop: CASSLSGTLVTQYF. Written as DNA, the CDR3 is TGTGCGAGCAGTTTAAGTGGGACCCTAGTGACCCAGTACTTC.

To note about this clonotype: Just one base apart from a much larger clone, this may be a read error. The chain is built from TRBV28 and TRBJ2-7; a weak D match, TRBD1 (5 bases). V was clipped by 0 bases and J by 7 bases, with 16 bases between them. The CDR3 loop spans 15 amino acids. Germline CDR1 reads MDHEN; CDR2 reads SYDVKM. The CDR3 region has the DNA TGTGCCAGCAGTTTATGGGGGCGGACCATGGGGGAGCAGTACTTC. It codes for CASSLWGRTMGEQYF. The variable domain in full, with the rest retrieved from reference TRBV28 and TRBJ2-7, is DVKVTQSSRYLVKRTGEKVFLECVQDMDHENMFWYRQDPGLGLRLIYFSYDVKMKEKGDIPEGYSVSREKKERFSLILESASTNQTSMYLCASSLWGRTMGEQYFGPGTRLTVT.

This chain uses TRBV18 with TRBJ2-3, with 12 nucleotides matching TRBD2. This CDR3 has 18 residues. Germline V gives CDR1 KGHSH, CDR2 LQKENI. The J segment lost 0 bases and the V segment lost 5 bases, leaving 9 bases of the junction unmatched. The CDR3 sequence is CASSSLGTSGQSTDTQYF. As DNA, the CDR3 is TGTGCCAGCTCATCCCTAGGGACTAGCGGGCAAAGCACAGATACGCAGTATTTT.

Note on this clonotype: A clone one base away is much larger, so this may be a read error. This is likely a read error, given that the CDR3 carries no conserved phenylalanine or tryptophan at its end. The V gene is TRBV20-1, the J gene TRBJ1-1; no clear D gene. V lost 0 bases, J lost 7 bases, and 15 bases lay in between. From germline, CDR1 is DFQATT and CDR2 SNEGSKA (reference sequence). This CDR3 region has 14 residues. The DNA for the CDR3 is TGCAGTGCTAGAGATCCGGATTCGGGCAGTGAAGCTTTCCTT. Protein: CSARDPDSGSEAFL.

Comment on this clonotype: In this CDR3 the conserved last residue, phenylalanine or tryptophan, is missing, so a read error is likely. This chain joins TRBV11-2 and TRBJ2-5, with 7 bases matching TRBD1. The CDR3 is made up of 14 amino acids. Germline values: CDR1 SGHAT, CDR2 FQNNGV. DNA of the CDR3: TGCGACAGCAGCTCTGGACAGGTCCAAGAGACCCAGTACCTC. It translates to CDSSSGQVQETQYL.

On this clonotype itself: The CDR3 end shows no conserved phenylalanine or tryptophan, and so a read error is likely. The genes are TRBV20-1 and TRBJ2-7; D is ambiguous. Trimming stripped 7 bases from V and 2 bases from J, with 12 bases between. Germline V gives CDR1 DFQATT, CDR2 SNEGSKA (reference sequence). The CDR3 is 12 residues long. CDR3 coding DNA: TGCAGTGTTAGTACGGTCACCTACGAGCAGTACCTC. It encodes CSVSTVTYEQYL.

Points on this clonotype: With a much larger clone just one base away, this may be a read error. The rearrangement uses TRBV5-4 and TRBJ2-1, with 8 bases identical to TRBD2. The CDR3 runs to 15 residues. The germline V gene encodes CDR1 SGHNT and CDR2 YYREEE (reference sequence). After removal of 4 bases from V and 5 bases from J, the junction contained 8 bases not matched to a gene. This CDR3 reads CASSPGSGKDNEQFF. Written as DNA, the CDR3 is TGTGCCAGCAGCCCTGGTAGCGGGAAAGACAATGAGCAGTTCTTC.

Concerning this clonotype: This CDR3 fails to terminate in the conserved phenylalanine or tryptophan, so it likely reflects a read error. It is unclear where the CDR3 begins or ends on the DNA, so no DNA is shown, and the CDR3 is as TCRdb lists it. J is TRBJ2-1 and V is TRBV11-3; the table's D gene call, TRBD2, was not cross checked with the DNA. Inclusive of both ends, the CDR3 amounts to 17 amino acids. Looked up from germline, CDR1 is SGHNT and CDR2 is YENEEA. The CDR3 spells CANSLDRLAGVGNEQFC.

About this clonotype itself: A clone one base away is much larger, so this may be a read error. The chain has TRBV29-1 and TRBJ1-6; 8 nucleotides match TRBD1. Per germline, CDR1 SQVTM and CDR2 ANQGSEA. This CDR3 spans 16 amino acids. The CDR3 protein is CNVDPGGMYGNSPLDF. Here the CDR3 DNA reads TGCAACGTTGATCCAGGGGGCATGTACGGTAATTCACCCCTCGACTTT.

The chain employs TRBV12-3 or TRBV12-4 and TRBJ1-5, with D possibly being TRBD1 (5 bases). With 10 bases removed from V and 6 bases from J, the gap between germline ends came to 19 bases. This CDR3 contains 14 residues. The CDR3 loop reads CANCPSGGGQPQHF. The DNA of the CDR3 is TGTGCCAACTGTCCCTCCGGGGGAGGTCAGCCCCAGCATTTT.

A word on this clonotype: At one of its ends the junction is not consistent with the germline gene, which may arise from a read error. The chain carries TRBV11-2 and TRBJ2-5; TRBD1 aligns across 7 bases. The CDR3 extends over 16 amino acids. CDR1 and CDR2 (germline): SGHAT, FQNNGV. The CDR3 nucleotides read TGCGCCAGCAGTTCCACAATGAGGGGGCCAAAGGAGACCAAGTACTTC. Its protein product is CASSSTMRGPKETKYF.